The rows below give T cell receptor beta chains drawn from one sample of a study of lung T cells in sarcoidosis with Löfgren's syndrome. From the reads, TCRdb called clonotypes with MiXCR, one entry per CDR3 protein. This table holds under 25,000 distinct CDR3 sequences, roughly 23% found once. The source material was CD4+ T cells from bronchoalveolar lavage. The source of these receptors is a human donor with sarcoidosis (Löfgren's syndrome or another form), or a control subject (not recorded which). Each CDR3 is given with its conserved first and last residue. A D gene is named only where the DNA matches it firmly. For some rows the clone size is stated as once, few or many, or as a class when expanded; others skip it.

V gene: TRBV9
clone size: NA
D gene: NA
J gene: TRBJ2-3
CDR3 DNA: TGTGCCAGCAGCGTATGGGTTGGACGTACAGATACGCAGTATTTT
CDR3 protein: CASSVWVGRTDTQYF

V gene: TRBV4-3
clone size: NA
D gene: TRBD2
J gene: TRBJ2-7
CDR3 DNA: TGCGCCAGCAGCCAAGCTACCCTAGCGGGAGGGCCGGACGAGCAGTACTTC
CDR3 protein: CASSQATLAGGPDEQYF

V gene: TRBV29-1
clone size: few
D gene: NA
J gene: TRBJ1-1
CDR3 DNA: TGCAGCGTTGTTCCGGGGGCTTTCTTT
CDR3 protein: CSVVPGAFF

V gene: TRBV5-4
clone size: few
D gene: TRBD2
J gene: TRBJ2-1
CDR3 DNA: TGTGCCAGCAGCCCGGGGACTAGCGGGAGGATCTACAATGAGCAGTTCTTC
CDR3 protein: CASSPGTSGRIYNEQFF

V gene: TRBV5-1
clone size: NA
D gene: TRBD2
J gene: TRBJ2-7
CDR3 DNA: TGCGCCAGCAGCTTATCGGGGGGAGCCCCCGAGGGCTACGAGCAGTACTTC
CDR3 protein: CASSLSGGAPEGYEQYF

V gene: TRBV7-8
clone size: many
D gene: NA
J gene: TRBJ1-5
CDR3 DNA: TGTGCCAGCAGCCCAAGGACAGATTATAGCAATCAGCCCCAGCATTTT
CDR3 protein: CASSPRTDYSNQPQHF

V gene: TRBV20-1
clone size: many
D gene: NA
J gene: TRBJ1-5
CDR3 DNA: TGCAGTGCTAGAAGAGGGGGACGGGACTATAGCAATCAGCCCCAGCATTTT
CDR3 protein: CSARRGGRDYSNQPQHF

V gene: TRBV18
clone size: many
D gene: TRBD1
J gene: TRBJ1-1
CDR3 DNA: TGTGCCAGCTCACAACGGGGGACAGAGGGAGCTGAAGCTTTCTTT
CDR3 protein: CASSQRGTEGAEAFF

V gene: TRBV18
clone size: few
D gene: NA
J gene: TRBJ1-1
CDR3 DNA: TGTGCCAGCTCACCACAGTTCGGAGGCGGGAGTGAAGCTTTCTTT
CDR3 protein: CASSPQFGGGSEAFF

V gene: TRBV6-2/TRBV6-3
clone size: medium-sized
D gene: NA
J gene: TRBJ1-1
CDR3 DNA: TGTGCCAGCAGTTATGGGGGCGTCGATAAAGCTTTCTTT
CDR3 protein: CASSYGGVDKAFF

V gene: TRBV29-1
clone size: few
D gene: TRBD2
J gene: TRBJ2-1
CDR3 DNA: TGCAGCGTTGAAAGGGGGACTAGCGGGAGAGTTAATGAGCAGTTCTTC
CDR3 protein: CSVERGTSGRVNEQFF

V gene: TRBV7-9
clone size: many
D gene: NA
J gene: TRBJ1-5
CDR3 DNA: TGTGCCAGCAGCCCAACAGGTGGTAGGGATCAGCCCCAGCATTTT
CDR3 protein: CASSPTGGRDQPQHF

V gene: TRBV6-2/TRBV6-3
clone size: many
D gene: TRBD2
J gene: TRBJ2-1
CDR3 DNA: TGTGCCAGCAGCAGCGGGAGGAAGACCTACAATGAGCAGTTCTTC
CDR3 protein: CASSSGRKTYNEQFF

V gene: TRBV7-6
clone size: many
D gene: TRBD2
J gene: TRBJ2-1
CDR3 DNA: TGTGCCAGCAGCTTAATGGTCGTGACGAGGACTAGCGGGAGGGCCCGGGTCCACAATGAGCAGTTCTTC
CDR3 protein: CASSLMVVTRTSGRARVHNEQFF

V gene: TRBV29-1
clone size: NA
D gene: NA
J gene: TRBJ2-1
CDR3 DNA: TGCAGCGTTAGGGGGAGGGCCTACAATGAGCAGTTCTTC
CDR3 protein: CSVRGRAYNEQFF

V gene: TRBV6-2/TRBV6-3
clone size: medium-sized
D gene: NA
J gene: TRBJ1-4
CDR3 DNA: TGTGCCAGCAGCCGGACCACAAGACGGCATAAAAAACTGTTTTTT
CDR3 protein: CASSRTTRRHKKLFF

V gene: TRBV3-1
clone size: few
D gene: NA
J gene: TRBJ2-5
CDR3 DNA: TGTGCCAGCAGCCCTCAAGCCTGGGGGAAGACCCAGTACTTC
CDR3 protein: CASSPQAWGKTQYF

V gene: TRBV6-1
clone size: many
D gene: TRBD2
J gene: TRBJ2-7
CDR3 DNA: TGTGCCAGCAGTAACGGACTAGCGCCGTACGAGCAGTACTTC
CDR3 protein: CASSNGLAPYEQYF

V gene: TRBV20-1
clone size: many
D gene: TRBD1
J gene: TRBJ2-7
CDR3 DNA: TGCAGTGCTAGAGGTGCGGGACAGGGGGCCTACGAGCAGTACTTC
CDR3 protein: CSARGAGQGAYEQYF

V gene: TRBV18
clone size: NA
D gene: NA
J gene: TRBJ2-1
CDR3 DNA: TGTGCCAGCTCACTCAGGGGGGGATTCAATGAGCAGCTCTTC
CDR3 protein: CASSLRGGFNEQLF

V gene: TRBV7-2
clone size: many
D gene: NA
J gene: TRBJ2-7
CDR3 DNA: TGTGCCAGCAGCTTATCGCCGTATCTGGGCGAGCAGTACTTC
CDR3 protein: CASSLSPYLGEQYF

V gene: TRBV5-1
clone size: many
D gene: NA
J gene: TRBJ1-1
CDR3 DNA: TGCGCCAGCAGCTTAGAGGGTCTTGTGAACACTGAAGCTTTCTTT
CDR3 protein: CASSLEGLVNTEAFF